These 23 T cell receptor beta chains share one sample of origin, sequenced in a study of blood T cell repertoires in COVID-19. The repertoire was sequenced with immunoSEQ multiplex PCR; TCRdb's copy has only in-frame clones and lacks some. The sample carries more than 300,000 clones, 87% recorded once. Sequenced material: peripheral blood. Receptor source: a woman in her forties or fifties with COVID-19, enrolled during active disease.

The V and J genes are TRBV12-5 and TRBJ2-2, with 8 bases matching TRBD2. The CDR3 covers 15 residues. With 6 bases clipped from V and 9 bases from J, the junction kept 12 bases outside the gene matches. Germline V gene lookup returns CDR1 LGHNT and CDR2 FRNRAP. The CDR3: CASGLGLAVGRELFF. CDR3 sequence (DNA): TGTGCTAGTGGCCTAGGACTAGCCGTGGGCCGGGAGCTGTTTTTT.

The chain has TRBV7-2 and TRBJ1-5; D remains unclear. CDR1 SGHTA and CDR2 FQGNSA come from the germline V gene. The CDR3 sequence is 15 residues long. Between the trimmed V and J ends, which lost 0 bases and 7 bases, there was a span of 13 bases. CDR3 protein: CASSLALGSRQPQHF. CDR3 DNA sequence: TGTGCCAGCAGCTTAGCGCTTGGGTCGAGGCAGCCCCAGCATTTT.

This chain uses TRBV10-2 with TRBJ2-7, with 7 bases matching TRBD2. CDR1 and CDR2 from the germline V gene are WSHSY and SAAADI. The CDR3 has 15 residues. With 6 bases clipped from V and 3 bases from J, the junction kept 11 bases outside the gene matches. The CDR3 here is CASSDGRGGGYEQYF. The CDR3, as DNA: TGCGCCAGCAGCGACGGCCGGGGCGGGGGCTACGAGCAGTACTTC.

V gene TRBV11-3 combines with J gene TRBJ2-7, with 8 bases aligning to TRBD2. Unmatched junction bases numbered 9, after V lost 3 bases and J lost 5 bases. Germline-derived CDR1 and CDR2 are SGHNT and YENEEA. The CDR3 runs to 15 residues. The CDR3 bases are TGTGCCAGCAGCTTTTCCGGCGGGAGGAGACACGAGCAGTACTTC. As protein: CASSFSGGRRHEQYF.

The rearrangement uses TRBV20-1 and TRBJ2-5; D remains unclear. Trimming took 7 bases from V and 5 from J, leaving 8 bases between them. CDR1 is DFQATT, CDR2 SNEGSKA, per germline (reference sequence). The CDR3 loop spans 10 amino acids. The CDR3 nucleotides are TGCAGTGGTGAGAAGGAGACCCAGTACTTC. This codes for CSGEKETQYF.

The chain recombines TRBV4-1 with TRBJ1-5; 7 nucleotides match TRBD1. Germline V gives CDR1 MGHRA, CDR2 YSYEKL. Trimming cost V 3 bases and J 4 bases; bases outside gene matches: 9. There are 16 residues in the CDR3. CDR3 amino acids: CASSQFEGATNQPQHF. The CDR3 DNA follows: TGCGCCAGCAGCCAGTTTGAGGGGGCAACGAATCAGCCCCAGCATTTT.

The V call is TRBV9, the J call TRBJ2-1, with D perhaps matching TRBD1 (6 bases). Germline-derived CDR1 and CDR2 are SGDLS and YYNGEE. This CDR3 comprises 16 residues. Trimming took 2 bases from V and 2 from J, leaving 14 bases between them. The CDR3 coding sequence is TGTGCCAGCAGCGTTCTAGGGGGTGGAACCTACAATGAGCAGTTCTTC. Translation: CASSVLGGGTYNEQFF.

V is TRBV6-5 and J is TRBJ2-3; 10 bases match TRBD1. The length of the CDR3 is 15 residues. The germline CDR1 and CDR2 sequences are MNHEY and SVGAGI. With V trimmed by 4 bases and J by 5 bases, 6 bases remained unmatched. CDR3 in amino acids: CASSLDRGRKDTQYF. CDR3 coding DNA: TGTGCCAGCAGTTTAGACAGGGGGCGCAAAGATACGCAGTATTTT.

This chain joins TRBV3-1 (or the pseudogene TRBV3-2) and TRBJ2-1; 11 nucleotides agree with TRBD1. J gave up 5 bases and V 5 bases, and 14 bases lay outside the gene matches. The CDR3 runs to 18 residues. CDR1 is LGHDT, CDR2 YNNKEL, per germline (reference sequence). The CDR3 DNA sequence: TGTGCCAGCAGCAGCGCCGGGACAGGGGGACCGAGGAACAATGAGCAGTTCTTC. Translated: CASSSAGTGGPRNNEQFF.

As for this clone: Additional DNA sequences in this sample encode the identical CDR3. CDR3 amino acids: CATSDSGFRGYTF. Here the CDR3 DNA reads TGTGCCACCAGTGATTCGGGGTTTCGTGGCTACACCTTC. The V call is TRBV24-1, the J call TRBJ1-2; D is uncertain. The CDR3 has 13 residues. V lost 2 bases and J 7 bases, leaving 10 bases between the germline ends. Germline V gene data show CDR1 as KGHDR and CDR2 as SFDVKD.

This sequence joins TRBV7-6 and TRBJ2-2; 7 bases align to TRBD1. The CDR3 is 14 residues long. After removal of 4 bases from V and 5 bases from J, the junction contained 4 bases not matched to a gene. Germline values: CDR1 SGHVS, CDR2 FNYEAQ. The CDR3 DNA sequence: TGTGCCAGCAGCTCGGGACAGAAAACCGGGGAGCTGTTTTTT. Translating gives CASSSGQKTGELFF.

The chain couples TRBV29-1 to TRBJ2-7; weak D call: TRBD1 (6 bases). V lost 6 bases and J lost 1, with 13 bases in between. CDR3 length: 13 amino acids. Per germline, CDR1 SQVTM and CDR2 ANQGSEA. The CDR3 bases are TGCAGCGTCCGGGACACCCGGTCCTACGAGCAGTACTTC. Protein: CSVRDTRSYEQYF.

The chain is built from TRBV25-1 and TRBJ1-2; no reliable D call. The CDR3 is 14 residues long. Germline V gene data show CDR1 as MGHDK and CDR2 as SYGVNS. Between the trimmed V and J ends, which lost 4 bases and 2 bases, there was a span of 11 bases. CDR3 protein: CASSVRGLNYGYTF. In DNA form, the CDR3 reads TGTGCCAGCAGTGTCAGAGGATTGAACTATGGCTACACCTTC.

The J gene is TRBJ1-1, the V gene TRBV6-5, with D unresolved. CDR1 is MNHEY and CDR2 is SVGAGI in the germline V gene. Trimming left V 4 bases short and J 4 bases short, with 10 bases between. The CDR3 runs 13 residues. CDR3 coding DNA: TGTGCCAGCAGTTCAAAGAGAGCCACTGAAGCTTTCTTT. This translates into CASSSKRATEAFF.

CDR3: CASSITQGSKRAEAFF. DNA of the CDR3: TGTGCCAGCAGCATTACACAGGGCTCAAAAAGGGCTGAAGCTTTCTTT. The V and J genes are TRBV7-9 and TRBJ1-1; weak D call: TRBD1 (6 bases). V dropped 5 bases and J dropped 6 bases, with 22 bases sitting between them. There are 16 residues in the CDR3. The germline V gene encodes CDR1 SEHNR and CDR2 FQNEAQ (reference sequence).

Regarding this clone: Other DNA sequences within the sample encode an identical CDR3. The V gene is TRBV19, the J gene TRBJ1-5, with 7 bases aligning to TRBD1. This CDR3 spans 13 amino acids. Germline trimming cut 3 bases from V and 7 bases from J; bases unmatched to any gene: 3. In germline, CDR1 is LNHDA, CDR2 SQIVND (reference sequence). The CDR3 protein is CASSMTGNQPQHF. CDR3 coding DNA: TGTGCCAGTAGTATGACAGGGAACCAGCCCCAGCATTTT. Supplemented by reference TRBV19 and TRBJ1-5, the full variable domain reads DGGITQSPKYLFRKEGQNVTLSCEQNLNHDAMYWYRQDPGQGLRLIYYSQIVNDFQKGDIAEGYSVSREKKESFPLTVTSAQKNPTAFYLCASSMTGNQPQHFGDGTRLSIL.

V usage is TRBV10-3 and J usage is TRBJ2-3, with 7 bases fitting TRBD1. Germline V lookup: CDR1 ENHRY, CDR2 SYGVKD. The CDR3 covers 15 residues. V lost 7 bases to trimming and J lost 1 base; unmatched junction nucleotides: 8. CDR3 amino acids: CAIKQTGMGTDTQYF. CDR3 nucleotide sequence: TGTGCCATCAAGCAGACAGGGATGGGCACAGATACGCAGTATTTT.

This clone was recorded once. The J gene is TRBJ1-5, the V gene TRBV10-2; TRBD1 aligns across 9 bases. The CDR3 has 15 amino acids. Germline lookup yields CDR1 WSHSY and CDR2 SAAADI. V lost 3 bases to trimming and J lost 6 bases; unmatched junction nucleotides: 6. CDR3 in amino acids: CASSESGTGRQPQHF. The DNA for the CDR3 is TGCGCCAGCAGTGAATCGGGGACAGGGCGTCAGCCCCAGCATTTT.

The chain uses TRBV7-2 and TRBJ1-5, with 9 bases fitting TRBD1. Germline CDR1 reads SGHTA; CDR2 reads FQGNSA. The CDR3 spans 18 residues. V was pared by 1 base and J by 1 base, with 8 bases of the junction left unmatched. The DNA of the CDR3 is TGTGCCAGCAGCTTAGTATGGACAGGGGACTACAGCAATCAGCCCCAGCATTTT. Encoded protein: CASSLVWTGDYSNQPQHF.

This chain uses TRBV30 with TRBJ2-1; 15 bases line up with TRBD2. Germline V gene lookup returns CDR1 GTSNPN and CDR2 SVGIG (reference sequence). The CDR3 loop spans 20 amino acids. Trimming at V came to 0 bases and at J to 0 bases, leaving 9 bases not matched to a gene. CDR3 region: CAWSVLRTSGRASSYNEQFF. DNA of the CDR3: TGTGCCTGGAGTGTACTACGGACTAGCGGGAGGGCCAGCTCCTACAATGAGCAGTTCTTC.

This clone was recorded only once. This rearrangement joins TRBV5-1 to TRBJ2-5, with 8 bases that match TRBD2. Germline CDR1 reads SGHRS; CDR2 reads YFSETQ. The CDR3 runs to 16 residues. J lost 2 bases, V lost 2 bases, and 8 bases had no gene match. CDR3 residues: CASSFGAGGTQETQYF. The CDR3 region has the DNA TGCGCCAGCAGCTTTGGGGCGGGAGGAACTCAAGAGACCCAGTACTTC.

J is TRBJ2-7 and V is TRBV25-1, with TRBD1 matching 7 bases. The CDR3 contains 14 residues. The V and J ends lost 1 base and 13 bases, in that order; junction bases with no gene match: 13. Per the germline V gene, CDR1 is MGHDK and CDR2 is SYGVNS. The CDR3 region has the DNA TGTGCCAGCAGTGAATCCTACAGGGGACCCACAGTATACTTC. It is translated as CASSESYRGPTVYF.

J is TRBJ2-5 and V is TRBV5-6, with a weak D call TRBD1 (5 bases). The CDR3 is 16 amino acids. The V end was cut by 2 bases, the J end by 1 base, with 15 bases between. The germline CDR1 and CDR2 sequences are SGHDT and YYEEEE. CDR3 in amino acids: CASSFLPDSLQETQYF. CDR3 bases: TGTGCCAGCAGCTTTTTACCCGACAGCCTCCAAGAGACCCAGTACTTC.